Listed here are 2 T cell receptor beta chains from one sample, sequenced in a study of CD8+CD57+ T cells in acquired aplastic anemia. According to the study, genomic DNA was the template for TCR beta VDJ and CDR3 profiling. TCRdb reprocessed the reads via MiXCR and lists one record per CDR3 protein. The sample includes 110,000 or so distinct CDR3 sequences, 51% seen only once; the top ten take around a third. Sequencing used sorted CD4+, CD8+, or CD8+CD57+ T cells (not recorded which) from PBMCs. The source is a human donor in good health, serving as a control.

This clonotype was picked up many times. The chain employs TRBV27 and TRBJ2-3; D is undetermined. V gave up 6 bases and J gave up 1 base, with 17 bases separating them. The CDR3 consists of 16 residues. In germline, CDR1 is MNHEY, CDR2 SMNVEV (reference sequence). CDR3 residues: CASSPTVGMGTDTQYF. For the CDR3, the DNA is TGTGCCAGCAGCCCCACGGTTGGGATGGGCACAGATACGCAGTATTTT.

This clonotype was counted many times. The chain couples TRBV2 to TRBJ1-1; D not certain. Germline loops: CDR1 SNHLY, CDR2 FYNNEI. The ends were cut back, 7 bases at V and 3 bases at J, with 15 bases in the middle. The CDR3 contains 14 residues. The CDR3, as DNA: TGTGCCAGCACCGACACGGGTTGGGACACTGAAGCTTTCTTT. Translated, it gives CASTDTGWDTEAFF.